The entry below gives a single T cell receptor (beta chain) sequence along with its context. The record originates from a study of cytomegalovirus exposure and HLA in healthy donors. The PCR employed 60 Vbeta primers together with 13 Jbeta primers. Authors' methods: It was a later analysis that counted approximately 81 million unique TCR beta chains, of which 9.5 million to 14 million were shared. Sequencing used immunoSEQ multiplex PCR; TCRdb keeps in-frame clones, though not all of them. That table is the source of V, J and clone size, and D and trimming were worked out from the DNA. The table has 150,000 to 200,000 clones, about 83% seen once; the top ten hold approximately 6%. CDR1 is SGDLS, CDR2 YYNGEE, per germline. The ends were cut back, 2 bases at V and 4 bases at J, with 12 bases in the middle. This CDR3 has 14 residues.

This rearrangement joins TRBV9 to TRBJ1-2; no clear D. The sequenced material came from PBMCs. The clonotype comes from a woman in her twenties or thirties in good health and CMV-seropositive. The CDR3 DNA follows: TGTGCCAGCAGCGTCCGCGAATTACCCTATGGCTACACCTTC. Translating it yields CASSVRELPYGYTF.